The entry below describes one T cell receptor (beta chain). Its antigen is unknown. The record originates from a study of blood T cells in healthy people across ages. Together with a sample-barcoded 5' primer, a J-beta primer mix was included in a second PCR lasting about 7 to 11 cycles. TCRdb reanalysed the 5' RACE reads using MiXCR and keeps one entry per CDR3 protein. In the table there are about 1 million distinct CDR3 sequences, 35% to 55% of which are singletons. General study findings and limits: Whereas aged donors had fewer naive CD4+ cells, long-lived donors had more of them and higher diversity.

Isolation per sample recovered at least 6 million PBMCs. This CDR3 comprises 12 residues. In germline, CDR1 is MNHNY, CDR2 SVGAGI (reference sequence). Trimming removed 5 bases at V and 1 base at J, with 6 bases between. The genes are TRBV6-6 and TRBJ2-7; D not certain. The sequencing sample was made of blood. The receptor was isolated from a woman aged 60 to 75 in good health. The CDR3 loop is CASSVESYEQYF. The CDR3 DNA sequence: TGTGCCAGCAGTGTCGAGTCCTACGAGCAGTACTTC.